One and the same sample provided the 32 T cell receptor beta chains below, sequenced in a study of TIL therapy for anti-PD-1-resistant metastatic lung cancer. Time point described: pre-treatment sample, taken before nivolumab and TIL therapy. Sequencing used immunoSEQ v3. Only in-frame clones appear in the TCRdb table, and some are missing; sequencing was by immunoSEQ multiplex PCR. This sample yields around 55,000 clones, of which approximately 80% are seen a single time; 2.5% to 3.5% belongs to the top ten. The sequenced sample was blood, obtained at baseline. Receptor source: a person aged 25 to 85 with non-small cell lung cancer.

This chain joins TRBV3-1 (or the pseudogene TRBV3-2) and TRBJ2-7; D not certain. This CDR3 spans 15 amino acids. Germline CDR1 reads LGHDT; CDR2 reads YNNKEL (reference sequence). V lost 0 bases and J lost 3, with 12 bases in between. CDR3 DNA: TGTGCCAGCAGCCAAGATCGATTAGGCTTCTACGAGCAGTACTTC. Encoded protein: CASSQDRLGFYEQYF.

CDR3 in DNA: TGTGCCAGCAGCCCCGGGACTAGCGGGAGGGCCGGTGAGCAGTTCTTC. Encoded protein: CASSPGTSGRAGEQFF. The V gene is TRBV11-3, the J gene TRBJ2-1; TRBD2 matches 16 bases. The CDR3 is made up of 16 amino acids. After removal of 5 bases from V and 9 bases from J, the junction contained 7 bases not matched to a gene. In germline, CDR1 is SGHNT, CDR2 YENEEA.

Turning to this clone: The junction departs from the called germline gene at one end, perhaps through a read error. The chain couples TRBV6-5 to TRBJ2-3, with a possible D match to TRBD2 (6 bases). The germline V gene has CDR1 MNHEY and CDR2 SVGAGI. The CDR3 has 13 residues. The CDR3 sequence is CASSSRAPGLLRF. The CDR3, as DNA: TGTGCCAGCAGCTCCCGTGCCCCGGGACTCCTTCGTTTT.

This clone came up once. The chain combines TRBV15 with TRBJ2-7, with D possibly matching TRBD2 (5 bases). V shed 3 bases and J shed 2 bases, with 8 bases lying between them. CDR3 length: 13 amino acids. The V gene's germline CDR1 is LNHNV and CDR2 YYDKDF (reference sequence). The CDR3 loop is CATSSGITYEQYF. The CDR3 nucleotides are TGTGCCACCAGCAGCGGGATCACCTACGAGCAGTACTTC.

CDR3 in DNA: TGTGCCAGCAGACTACAGGGTCGGCCCTACAATGAGCAGTTCTTC. Its protein is CASRLQGRPYNEQFF. The chain joins TRBV27 to TRBJ2-1, with a tentative D call TRBD1 (6 bases). The germline CDR1 and CDR2 sequences are MNHEY and SMNVEV (reference sequence). CDR3 length: 15 residues. V lost 6 bases, J lost 2 bases, and 14 bases lay in between.

The V call is TRBV6-1, the J call TRBJ2-3; 8 nucleotides agree with TRBD2. The CDR3 runs to 14 residues. Germline assignment: CDR1 MNHNS and CDR2 SASEGT. Trimming at V came to 1 base and at J to 6 bases, leaving 3 bases not matched to a gene. This CDR3 reads CASSEGLAMDTQYF. CDR3 nucleotides: TGTGCCAGCAGTGAAGGACTAGCGATGGATACGCAGTATTTT.

The gene calls are TRBV7-2 and TRBJ1-1; D not certain. V lost 5 bases to trimming and J lost 0 bases, with 13 bases between them. The germline CDR1 and CDR2 sequences are SGHTA and FQGNSA. The CDR3 contains 15 residues. The CDR3 sequence is CASSHGREVNTEAFF. CDR3 coding DNA: TGTGCCAGCAGCCATGGTAGGGAGGTGAACACTGAAGCTTTCTTT.

J is TRBJ2-7 and V is TRBV6-5; 10 bases line up with TRBD1. The CDR3 has 14 amino acids. Germline values: CDR1 MNHEY, CDR2 SVGAGI. With 7 bases clipped from V and 3 bases from J, the junction kept 6 bases outside the gene matches. For the CDR3, the DNA is TGTGCCAGCACACAGACAGGGGGCTTCTACGAGCAGTACTTC. The encoded protein is CASTQTGGFYEQYF.

The genes are TRBV7-2 and TRBJ2-5; 7 bases map to TRBD2. Trimming took 3 bases from V and 2 from J; bases not matched to a gene: 3. The CDR3 runs 14 residues. The germline CDR1 and CDR2 sequences are SGHTA and FQGNSA. In nucleotides, the CDR3 is TGTGCCAGCAGCTTCTCGGGACTACAAGAGACCCAGTACTTC. Translation gives CASSFSGLQETQYF.

The genes are TRBV19 and TRBJ2-5; TRBD1 aligns across 10 bases. Germline-derived CDR1 and CDR2 are LNHDA and SQIVND (reference sequence). The CDR3 is 16 amino acids. The ends lost 6 bases at V and 5 bases at J; junction bases unmatched: 12. CDR3 bases: TGTGCCAGTAGCCTAGGGCGGGACAGGGGCTCGGAGACCCAGTACTTC. It codes for CASSLGRDRGSETQYF.

V usage is TRBV30 and J usage is TRBJ1-5; 7 bases are a match to TRBD1. CDR1 and CDR2 from the germline V gene are GTSNPN and SVGIG (reference sequence). The J segment lost 0 bases and the V segment lost 2 bases, leaving 10 bases of the junction unmatched. This CDR3 is built from 17 residues. The chain's CDR3 is CAWSRQGLTYSNQPQHF. The CDR3, as DNA: TGTGCCTGGAGTAGACAGGGACTCACCTATAGCAATCAGCCCCAGCATTTT.

The chain links TRBV14 to TRBJ2-5; tentative D call: TRBD1 (5 bases). The V end lost 2 bases, the J end lost 9 bases, and 13 bases lay between the germline ends. The CDR3 runs to 13 residues. Germline CDR1 SGHDN, CDR2 FVKESK. The chain's CDR3 is CASSQIPGSAQYF. CDR3 coding DNA: TGTGCCAGCAGCCAAATCCCAGGGTCTGCCCAGTACTTC.

The chain employs TRBV19 and TRBJ1-2; D unresolved. From germline, CDR1 is LNHDA and CDR2 SQIVND (reference sequence). Trimming removed 5 bases from V and 7 bases from J, with 23 bases in between. The CDR3 extends over 16 amino acids. DNA of the CDR3: TGTGCCAGTAGTTCGCCCCCCGGCAGGTACTTGGGTGGCTACACCTTC. Translated: CASSSPPGRYLGGYTF.

V is TRBV11-2 and J is TRBJ2-7; no clear D. CDR3 length: 11 amino acids. V lost 5 bases, J lost 8 bases, and 10 bases lay in between. The germline V gene has CDR1 SGHAT and CDR2 FQNNGV. CDR3 sequence reads: CASSGSPQQYF. The CDR3 bases are TGTGCCAGCAGCGGCAGCCCCCAGCAGTACTTC.

The V gene is TRBV5-4, the J gene TRBJ2-1, with a tentative D call TRBD1 (5 bases). V was trimmed by 4 bases and J by 9 bases, leaving 17 bases between them. There are 14 residues in the CDR3. Germline CDR1 is SGHNT and CDR2 is YYREEE (reference sequence). In DNA, the CDR3 is TGTGCCAGCAGCCTGCAGGGTACGTTCCGTGAGCAGTTCTTC. Translating gives CASSLQGTFREQFF.

The chain recombines TRBV10-3 with TRBJ2-1, with D possibly being TRBD2 (5 bases). Germline V gene data show CDR1 as ENHRY and CDR2 as SYGVKD. The length of the CDR3 is 12 residues. Between the trimmed V and J ends, which lost 6 bases and 10 bases, there was a span of 13 bases. The CDR3 region is CAIRAEAEEQFF. CDR3 in DNA: TGTGCCATCAGGGCGGAGGCGGAAGAGCAGTTCTTC.

V usage is TRBV6-5 and J usage is TRBJ2-2; 8 positions agree with TRBD1. Trimming at V came to 5 bases and at J to 7 bases, leaving 6 bases not matched to a gene. The CDR3 is 14 residues long. Germline V gene sequence: CDR1 MNHEY, CDR2 SVGAGI. The CDR3 sequence is CASSQAGGDGELFF. CDR3 nucleotides: TGTGCCAGCAGTCAGGCAGGGGGCGACGGGGAGCTGTTTTTT.

The CDR3 nucleotides are TGTGCCAGCAGCCAAGCCCTAGTGAACAACAATGAGCAGTTCTTC. This sequence encodes CASSQALVNNNEQFF. V is TRBV3-1 (or the pseudogene TRBV3-2) and J is TRBJ2-1; D is uncertain. Germline-derived CDR1 and CDR2 are LGHDT and YNNKEL (reference sequence). The CDR3 covers 15 residues. Trimming removed 1 base from V and 5 bases from J, with 12 bases in between.

The gene calls are TRBV7-9 and TRBJ2-1; possible D gene TRBD2, 6 bases. Germline V gene sequence: CDR1 SEHNR, CDR2 FQNEAQ (reference sequence). Trimming took 0 bases from V and 4 from J, leaving 10 bases between them. This CDR3 is 15 amino acids long. The CDR3 coding sequence is TGTGCCAGCAGCTTAGCGCCGGGAGCGTACAATGAGCAGTTCTTC. Translating gives CASSLAPGAYNEQFF.

V is TRBV18 and J is TRBJ2-5; D is unclear. The CDR3 consists of 13 residues. Trimming stripped 0 bases from V and 5 bases from J, with 7 bases between. The germline V gene encodes CDR1 KGHSH and CDR2 LQKENI. CDR3 region: CASSPPSRETQYF. As DNA, the CDR3 is TGTGCCAGCTCACCACCGAGCCGGGAGACCCAGTACTTC.

The genes are TRBV6-5 and TRBJ2-5; a weak D match, TRBD1 (6 bases). The CDR3 totals 13 residues. Per germline, CDR1 MNHEY and CDR2 SVGAGI. V gave up 6 bases and J gave up 5 bases, with 13 bases separating them. DNA for the CDR3: TGTGCCAGCAGATATACAGGGTACGAGACCCAGTACTTC. Protein sequence: CASRYTGYETQYF.

The V gene is TRBV2, the J gene TRBJ2-7; 8 positions match TRBD2. The CDR3 is 15 residues long. With 2 bases clipped from V and 2 bases from J, the junction kept 5 bases outside the gene matches. Germline V gives CDR1 SNHLY, CDR2 FYNNEI. The CDR3 reads CASSERSGGTYEQYF. The CDR3 bases are TGTGCCAGCAGTGAAAGGTCGGGAGGGACCTACGAGCAGTACTTC. The full variable domain, rest sourced from reference TRBV2 and TRBJ2-7, is EPEVTQTPSHQVTQMGQEVILRCVPISNHLYFYWYRQILGQKVEFLVSFYNNEISEKSEIFDDQFSVERPDGSNFTLKIRSTKLEDSAMYFCASSERSGGTYEQYFGPGTRLTVT.

This chain connects TRBV21-1 to TRBJ1-1; whether TRBD1, the table's D call, matches the DNA was not checked. TRBV21-1 is recorded as a pseudogene. The CDR3 contains 15 residues. The DNA of the CDR3 is TGTGCCAGCAGCAAAATGCAGGGGGCGAACACTGAAGCTTTCTTT. This gives the protein CASSKMQGANTEAFF.

This clone was detected only once. J is TRBJ1-1 and V is TRBV7-4; TRBD1 matches 12 bases. The ends lost 4 bases at V and 6 bases at J; junction bases unmatched: 3. Germline V lookup: CDR1 SGHVT, CDR2 SQSDAQ. The CDR3 extends over 14 amino acids. The CDR3 reads CASSSRDRGPEAFF. The CDR3 DNA reads as TGTGCCAGCAGCTCCCGGGACAGGGGGCCTGAAGCTTTCTTT.

The chain has TRBV9 and TRBJ2-1; D could derive from TRBD1 or TRBD2 (5 bases each). CDR3 length: 15 amino acids. Germline CDR1 reads SGDLS; CDR2 reads YYNGEE. With 3 bases removed from V and 2 bases from J, the gap between germline ends came to 12 bases. CDR3 DNA: TGTGCCAGCAGCGACGTAGGGGACGCCTACAATGAGCAGTTCTTC. Encoded protein: CASSDVGDAYNEQFF.

The DNA for the CDR3 is TGCAAGGGGCTAGCGGTAGATACGCAGTATTTT. It yields the protein CKGLAVDTQYF. The chain carries TRBV20-1 and TRBJ2-3; TRBD2 agrees at 7 bases. CDR1 and CDR2 from the germline V gene are DFQATT and SNEGSKA (reference sequence). This CDR3 comprises 11 residues.

The chain links TRBV19 to TRBJ2-7, with 8 bases that match TRBD1. Germline-derived CDR1 and CDR2 are LNHDA and SQIVND (reference sequence). CDR3 length: 13 residues. V was clipped by 6 bases and J by 6 bases; unmatched bases: 7. The CDR3 region is CASRGQVPGEQYF. The CDR3 nucleotides are TGTGCCAGTAGGGGACAGGTCCCGGGCGAGCAGTACTTC. The variable domain in full, completed from reference TRBV19 and TRBJ2-7, reads DGGITQSPKYLFRKEGQNVTLSCEQNLNHDAMYWYRQDPGQGLRLIYYSQIVNDFQKGDIAEGYSVSREKKESFPLTVTSAQKNPTAFYLCASRGQVPGEQYFGPGTRLTVT.

This clone turned up a few times. The chain links TRBV6-4 to TRBJ2-1; 12 bases match TRBD2. CDR3 size: 18 residues. The J segment lost 2 bases and the V segment lost 3 bases, leaving 8 bases of the junction unmatched. Germline CDR1 is MRHNA and CDR2 is SNTAGT. CDR3 sequence reads: CASSDLLAGGGPYNEQFF. The CDR3 coding sequence is TGTGCCAGCAGTGATCTACTAGCGGGAGGAGGGCCCTACAATGAGCAGTTCTTC.

This sequence joins TRBV24-1 and TRBJ2-1; D not certain. Germline-derived CDR1 and CDR2 are KGHDR and SFDVKD. The V end was cut by 5 bases, the J end by 4 bases, with 20 bases between. This CDR3 contains 17 residues. The CDR3 loop is CATSGVKSANLYNEQFF. The CDR3 nucleotides are TGTGCCACCAGTGGTGTTAAGAGCGCAAACTTGTACAATGAGCAGTTCTTC.

V is TRBV4-1 and J is TRBJ2-6; 8 bases fit TRBD2. Germline V gene sequence: CDR1 MGHRA, CDR2 YSYEKL. Germline trimming cut 6 bases from V and 0 bases from J; bases unmatched to any gene: 10. There are 18 residues in the CDR3. The CDR3 reads CASSRGGIDLSGANVLTF. As DNA, the CDR3 is TGCGCCAGCAGTCGGGGGGGGATAGACCTCTCTGGGGCCAACGTCCTGACTTTC.

This chain joins TRBV23-1 and TRBJ2-7, with no clear D. TRBV23-1 is noted as an ORF with a role that remains uncertain. The CDR3 runs to 16 residues. Trimming took 0 bases from V and 0 from J, leaving 12 bases between them. The CDR3 nucleotides read TGCGCCAGCAGTCAATCTAAGGGCCCCAGCTCCTACGAGCAGTACTTC. Protein product: CASSQSKGPSSYEQYF.

This chain uses TRBV4-3 with TRBJ2-2, with 7 bases identical to TRBD2. The CDR3 runs to 16 residues. Germline-derived CDR1 and CDR2 are LGHNA and YSLEER. J was trimmed by 7 bases and V by 3 bases; bases with no gene match: 11. DNA for the CDR3: TGCGCCAGCAGCCAGGCGCCGGGACTACCAGGCGGGGAGCTGTTTTTT. Its translation: CASSQAPGLPGGELFF.